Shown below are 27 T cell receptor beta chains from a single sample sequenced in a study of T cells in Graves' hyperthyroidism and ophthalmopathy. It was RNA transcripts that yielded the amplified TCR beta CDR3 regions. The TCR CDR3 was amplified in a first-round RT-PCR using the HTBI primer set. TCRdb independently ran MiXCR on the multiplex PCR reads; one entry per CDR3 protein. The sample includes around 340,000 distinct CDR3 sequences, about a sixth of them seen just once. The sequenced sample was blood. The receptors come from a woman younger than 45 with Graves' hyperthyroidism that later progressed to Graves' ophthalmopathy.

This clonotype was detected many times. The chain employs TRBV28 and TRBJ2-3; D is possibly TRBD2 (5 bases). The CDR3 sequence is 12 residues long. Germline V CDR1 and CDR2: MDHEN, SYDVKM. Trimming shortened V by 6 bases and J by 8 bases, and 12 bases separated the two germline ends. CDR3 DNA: TGTGCCAGCAGGCTAGCCAGATCTACGCAGTATTTT. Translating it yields CASRLARSTQYF. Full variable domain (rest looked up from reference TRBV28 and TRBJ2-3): DVKVTQSSRYLVKRTGEKVFLECVQDMDHENMFWYRQDPGLGLRLIYFSYDVKMKEKGDIPEGYSVSREKKERFSLILESASTNQTSMYLCASRLARSTQYFGPGTRLTVL.

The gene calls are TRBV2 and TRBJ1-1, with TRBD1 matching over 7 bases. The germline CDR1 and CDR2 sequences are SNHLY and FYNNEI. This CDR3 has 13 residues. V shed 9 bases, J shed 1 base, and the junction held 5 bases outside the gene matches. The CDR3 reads CARPGQRNTEAFF. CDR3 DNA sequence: TGTGCCAGGCCGGGACAGAGGAACACTGAAGCTTTCTTT.

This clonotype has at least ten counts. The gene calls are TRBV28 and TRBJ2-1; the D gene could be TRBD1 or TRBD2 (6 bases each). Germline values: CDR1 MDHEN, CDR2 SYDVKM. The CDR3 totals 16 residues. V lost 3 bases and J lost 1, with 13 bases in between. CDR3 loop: CASSFVTGASYNEQFF. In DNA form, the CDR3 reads TGTGCCAGCAGTTTCGTCACGGGGGCGTCCTACAATGAGCAGTTCTTC.

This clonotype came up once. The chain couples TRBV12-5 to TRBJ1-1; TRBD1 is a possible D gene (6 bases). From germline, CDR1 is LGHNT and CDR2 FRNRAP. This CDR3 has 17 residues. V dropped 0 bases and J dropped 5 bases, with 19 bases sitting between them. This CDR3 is CASGLVLGGGRRTEAFF. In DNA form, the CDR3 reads TGTGCTAGTGGTTTGGTACTGGGGGGGGGGCGGCGGACTGAAGCTTTCTTT.

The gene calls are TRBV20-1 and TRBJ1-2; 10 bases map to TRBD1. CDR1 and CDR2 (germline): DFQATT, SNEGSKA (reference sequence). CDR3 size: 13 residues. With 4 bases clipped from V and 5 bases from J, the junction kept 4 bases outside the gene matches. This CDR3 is CSATPGQGYGYTF. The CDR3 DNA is TGCAGTGCTACACCGGGACAGGGGTATGGCTACACCTTC.

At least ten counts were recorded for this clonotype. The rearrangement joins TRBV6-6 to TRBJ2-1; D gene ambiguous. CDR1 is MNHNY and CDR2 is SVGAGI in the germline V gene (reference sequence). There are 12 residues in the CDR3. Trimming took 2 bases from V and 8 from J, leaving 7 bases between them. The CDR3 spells CASSYPEDEQFF. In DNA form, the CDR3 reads TGTGCCAGCAGTTACCCAGAAGATGAGCAGTTCTTC.

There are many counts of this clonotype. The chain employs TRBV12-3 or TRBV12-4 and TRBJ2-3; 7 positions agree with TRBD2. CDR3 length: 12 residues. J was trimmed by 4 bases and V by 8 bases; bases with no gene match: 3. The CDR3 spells CASGLAADTQYF. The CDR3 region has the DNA TGTGCCAGCGGGCTAGCGGCAGATACGCAGTATTTT.

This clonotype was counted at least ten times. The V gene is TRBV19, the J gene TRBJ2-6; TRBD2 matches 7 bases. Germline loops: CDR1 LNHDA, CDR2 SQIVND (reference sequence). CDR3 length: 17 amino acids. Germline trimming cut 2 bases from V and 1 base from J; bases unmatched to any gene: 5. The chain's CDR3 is CASSIRGVGSGANVLTF. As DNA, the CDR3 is TGTGCCAGTAGTATACGGGGGGTTGGGTCTGGGGCCAACGTCCTGACTTTC.

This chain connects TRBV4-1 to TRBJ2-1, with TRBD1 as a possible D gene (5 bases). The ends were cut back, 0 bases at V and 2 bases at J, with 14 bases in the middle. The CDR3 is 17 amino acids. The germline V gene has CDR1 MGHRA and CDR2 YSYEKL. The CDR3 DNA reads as TGCGCCAGCAGCCAAGATGGGGCCGGTGACCCCTACAATGAGCAGTTCTTC. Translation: CASSQDGAGDPYNEQFF.

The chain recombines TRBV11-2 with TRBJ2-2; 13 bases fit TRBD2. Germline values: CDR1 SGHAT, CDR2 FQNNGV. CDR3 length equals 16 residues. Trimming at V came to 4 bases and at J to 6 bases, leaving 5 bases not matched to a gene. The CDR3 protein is CASSSPTSGRSGELFF. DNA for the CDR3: TGTGCCAGCAGCTCGCCGACTAGCGGGAGGTCCGGGGAGCTGTTTTTT.

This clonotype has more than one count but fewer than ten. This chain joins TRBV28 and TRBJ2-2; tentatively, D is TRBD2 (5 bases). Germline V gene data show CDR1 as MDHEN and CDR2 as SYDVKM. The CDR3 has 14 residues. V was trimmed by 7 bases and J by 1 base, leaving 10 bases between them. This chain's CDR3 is CASKEDWNTGELFF. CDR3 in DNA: TGTGCCAGCAAGGAGGACTGGAACACCGGGGAGCTGTTTTTT.

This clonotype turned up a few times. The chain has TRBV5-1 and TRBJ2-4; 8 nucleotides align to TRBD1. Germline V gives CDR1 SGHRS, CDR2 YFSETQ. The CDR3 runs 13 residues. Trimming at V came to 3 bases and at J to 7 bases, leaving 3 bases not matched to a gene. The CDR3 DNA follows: TGCGCCAGCAGCTCGGACAGGGCTAACATTCAGTACTTC. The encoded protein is CASSSDRANIQYF.

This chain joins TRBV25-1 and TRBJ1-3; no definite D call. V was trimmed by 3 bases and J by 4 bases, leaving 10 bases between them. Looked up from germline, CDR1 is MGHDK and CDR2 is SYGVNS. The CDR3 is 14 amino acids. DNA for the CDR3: TGTGCCAGCAGTGAGCCTGGACTCGGAAACACCATATATTTT. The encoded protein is CASSEPGLGNTIYF. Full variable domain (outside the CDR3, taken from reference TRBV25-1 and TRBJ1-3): EADIYQTPRYLVIGTGKKITLECSQTMGHDKMYWYQQDPGMELHLIHYSYGVNSTEKGDLSSESTVSRIRTEHFPLTLESARPSHTSQYLCASSEPGLGNTIYFGEGSWLTVV.

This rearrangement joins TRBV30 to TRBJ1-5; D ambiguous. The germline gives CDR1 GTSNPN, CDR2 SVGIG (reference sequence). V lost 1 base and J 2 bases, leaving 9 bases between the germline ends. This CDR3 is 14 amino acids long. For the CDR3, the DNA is TGTGCCTGGAGTGGTCACCGGCGCAATCAGCCCCAGCATTTT. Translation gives CAWSGHRRNQPQHF.

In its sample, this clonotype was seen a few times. Here the CDR3 DNA reads TGCAGCGTGGGACCGAGGGCCGGGGAGCTGTTTTTT. Its translation: CSVGPRAGELFF. The chain recombines TRBV29-1 with TRBJ2-2; perhaps D is TRBD1 or TRBD2 (5 bases each). The ends were cut back, 6 bases at V and 6 bases at J, with 11 bases in the middle. Germline CDR1 is SQVTM and CDR2 is ANQGSEA. This CDR3 contains 12 residues.

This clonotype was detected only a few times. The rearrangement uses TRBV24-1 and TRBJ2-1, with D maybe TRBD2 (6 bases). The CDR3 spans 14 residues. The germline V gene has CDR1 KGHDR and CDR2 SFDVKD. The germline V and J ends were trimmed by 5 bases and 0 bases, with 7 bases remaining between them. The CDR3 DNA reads TGTGCCACCAGTGTCGGGAGCTCCTACAATGAGCAGTTCTTC. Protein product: CATSVGSSYNEQFF.

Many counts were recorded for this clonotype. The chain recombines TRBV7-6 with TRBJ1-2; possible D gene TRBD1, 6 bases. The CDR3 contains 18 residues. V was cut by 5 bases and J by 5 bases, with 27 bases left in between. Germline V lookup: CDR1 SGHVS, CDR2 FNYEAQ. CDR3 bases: TGTGCCAGCAGCCCAAGCTTAGTGCCATTGAAGGGGGTTTATGGCTACACCTTC. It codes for CASSPSLVPLKGVYGYTF. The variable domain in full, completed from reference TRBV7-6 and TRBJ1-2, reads GAGVSQSPRYKVTKRGQDVALRCDPISGHVSLYWYRQALGQGPEFLTYFNYEAQQDKSGLPNDRFSAERPEGSISTLTIQRTEQRDSAMYRCASSPSLVPLKGVYGYTFGSGTRLTVV.

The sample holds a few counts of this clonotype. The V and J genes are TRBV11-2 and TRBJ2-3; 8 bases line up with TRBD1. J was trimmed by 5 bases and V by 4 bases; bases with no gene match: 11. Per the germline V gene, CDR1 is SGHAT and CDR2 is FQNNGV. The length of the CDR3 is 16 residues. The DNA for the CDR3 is TGTGCCAGCAGCTCCGCCCCCAGGGGGCCAAAAGATACGCAGTATTTT. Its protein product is CASSSAPRGPKDTQYF.

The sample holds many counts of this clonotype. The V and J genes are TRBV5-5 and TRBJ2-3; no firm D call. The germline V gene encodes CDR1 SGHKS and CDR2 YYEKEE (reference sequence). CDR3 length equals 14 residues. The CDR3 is CASSASVGTDTQYF. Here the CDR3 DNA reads TGTGCTTCCTCGGCGTCTGTCGGCACAGATACGCAGTATTTT.

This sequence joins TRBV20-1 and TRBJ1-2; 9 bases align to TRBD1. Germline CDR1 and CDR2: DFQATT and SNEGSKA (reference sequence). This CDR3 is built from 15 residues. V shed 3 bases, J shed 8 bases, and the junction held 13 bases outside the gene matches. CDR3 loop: CSASDRDRVAGGYTF. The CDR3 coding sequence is TGCAGTGCTAGCGACCGGGACAGGGTCGCGGGCGGCTACACCTTC.

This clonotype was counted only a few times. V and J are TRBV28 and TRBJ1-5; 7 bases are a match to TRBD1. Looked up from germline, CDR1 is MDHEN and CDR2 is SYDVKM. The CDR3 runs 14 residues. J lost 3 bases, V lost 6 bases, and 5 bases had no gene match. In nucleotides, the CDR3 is TGTGCCAGCAGCCAAGGGACAGCCAATCAGCCCCAGCATTTT. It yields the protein CASSQGTANQPQHF.

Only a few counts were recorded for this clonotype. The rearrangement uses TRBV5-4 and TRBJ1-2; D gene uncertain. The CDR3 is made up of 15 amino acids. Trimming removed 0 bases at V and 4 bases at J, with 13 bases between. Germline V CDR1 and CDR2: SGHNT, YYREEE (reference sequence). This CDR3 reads CASSLGTDHIYGYTF. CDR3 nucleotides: TGTGCCAGCAGCTTGGGGACGGATCACATCTATGGCTACACCTTC.

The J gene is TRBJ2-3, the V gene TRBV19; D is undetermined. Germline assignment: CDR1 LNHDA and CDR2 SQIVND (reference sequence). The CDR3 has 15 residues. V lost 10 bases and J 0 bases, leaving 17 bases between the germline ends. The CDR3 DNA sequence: TGTGCCACAAGCCCGACGGCAGTTAGCACAGATACGCAGTATTTT. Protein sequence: CATSPTAVSTDTQYF.

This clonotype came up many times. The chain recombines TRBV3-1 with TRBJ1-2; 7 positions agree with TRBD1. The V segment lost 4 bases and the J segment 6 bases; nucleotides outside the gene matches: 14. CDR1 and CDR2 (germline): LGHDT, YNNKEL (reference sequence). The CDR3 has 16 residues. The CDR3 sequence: CASSLYSTGTADGYTF. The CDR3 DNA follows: TGTGCCAGCAGCCTATATTCAACCGGGACAGCGGATGGCTACACCTTC.

The CDR3 DNA follows: TGTGCCAGCAGCTCTAGTAGGCCCGGTGTAGCGGGATCCTACAATGAGCAGTTCTTC. Protein sequence: CASSSSRPGVAGSYNEQFF. The chain combines TRBV7-9 with TRBJ2-1, with TRBD2 matching over 8 bases. Germline CDR1 and CDR2: SEHNR and FQNEAQ (reference sequence). The trim removed 4 bases at V and 1 base at J, leaving 15 bases unmatched. This CDR3 comprises 19 residues.

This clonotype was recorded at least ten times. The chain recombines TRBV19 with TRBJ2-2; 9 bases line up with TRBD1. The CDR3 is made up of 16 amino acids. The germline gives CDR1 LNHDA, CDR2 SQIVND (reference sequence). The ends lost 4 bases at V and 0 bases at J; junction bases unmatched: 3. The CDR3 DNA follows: TGTGCCAGTAGTACAAGACAGGGGGCGAACACCGGGGAGCTGTTTTTT. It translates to CASSTRQGANTGELFF.

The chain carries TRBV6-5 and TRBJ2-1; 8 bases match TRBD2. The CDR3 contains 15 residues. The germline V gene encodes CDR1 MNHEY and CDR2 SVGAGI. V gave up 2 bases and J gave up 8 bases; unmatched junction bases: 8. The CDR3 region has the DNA TGTGCCAGCAGTTACGCCAGCGGGAGTCTCTATGAGCAGTTCTTC. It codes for CASSYASGSLYEQFF.